This T cell receptor beta chain was profiled in a study of blood T cell repertoires in COVID-19. The wider study: Collection of acute and convalescent COVID-19 samples took place in the United States, Italy and Spain. Sources were T cells, B-cell-depleted T cells, or PBMCs; the material itself was cDNA or gDNA.

The study recruited people aged about 18 to 95 years across about two dozen US areas. Categorization into cohorts depended on clinical history that participants reported. Points on this clone: A read error may account for a junction end that differs from germline.

Germline CDR1 SGHNT, CDR2 YENEEA. The CDR3 length is 13 residues. Clones were read by immunoSEQ multiplex PCR, and TCRdb kept only the in-frame ones, dropping some. The sample yields 250,000 to 300,000 clones, over 75% seen once. Sequenced: PBMCs or T cells enriched from blood (not recorded which). The TCR was taken from a woman under 40 who had recovered from COVID-19. The rearrangement links TRBV11-3 to TRBJ2-1, with 9 bases lining up with TRBD2. The CDR3 DNA follows: TGTGCCAGCAGCTTAGATGTGGCGGGGGGGCCGCTCTTC. Its protein is CASSLDVAGGPLF.